The clone carrying this TCR delta chain came up a few times. TCRdb reran clone calling via CATT on the reads. Of around 4,500 delta-chain clones listed, over 2% are singletons. This sample was included in a study of gamma-delta chains in newborns, infants, children. The overall study: Polyclonal expansion of innate γδ T cells after birth follows microbial exposure.

The CDR3 covers 19 residues. V lost 0 bases and J lost 0; bases outside the gene matches: 7. Germline V lookup: CDR1 GEAIGNYY, CDR2 EKD. J is TRDJ3 and V is TRDV2, with 7 bases identical to TRDD3. The sequencing sample was made of blood. The source is a child who was a newborn, infant or young child, either healthy, febrile or measles-vaccinated (not recorded which). The CDR3 DNA is TGTGCCTGTGACACCGTACTGGGGAATACCTCCTGGGACACCCGACAGATGTTTTTC. Translating it yields CACDTVLGNTSWDTRQMFF.